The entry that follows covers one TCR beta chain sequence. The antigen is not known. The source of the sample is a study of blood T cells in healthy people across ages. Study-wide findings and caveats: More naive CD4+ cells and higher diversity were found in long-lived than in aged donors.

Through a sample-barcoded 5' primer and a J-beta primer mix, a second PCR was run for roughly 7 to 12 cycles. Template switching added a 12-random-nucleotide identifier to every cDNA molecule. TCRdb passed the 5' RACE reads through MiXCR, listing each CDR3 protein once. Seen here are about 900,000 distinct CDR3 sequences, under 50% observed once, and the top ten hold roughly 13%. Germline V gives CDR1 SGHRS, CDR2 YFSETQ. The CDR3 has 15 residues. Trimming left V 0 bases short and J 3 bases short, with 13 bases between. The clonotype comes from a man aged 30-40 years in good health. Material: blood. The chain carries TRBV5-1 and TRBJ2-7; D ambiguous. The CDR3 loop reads CASSLDLGSGYEQYF. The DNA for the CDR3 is TGCGCCAGCAGCTTGGATTTGGGGTCAGGCTACGAGCAGTACTTC.